This T cell receptor (beta chain) was found in a study of blood T cell repertoires in COVID-19. Study at large: Acute and convalescent COVID-19 specimens originated in the United States, Italy and Spain. In each case, the material was cDNA or gDNA derived from T cells, B-cell-depleted T cells, or PBMCs.

CDR1 is SNHLY, CDR2 FYNNEI, per germline. The CDR3 is 17 amino acids. V gave up 0 bases and J gave up 5 bases; unmatched junction bases: 11. Method: immunoSEQ multiplex PCR; TCRdb's copy keeps in-frame clones and lacks some. The data contain under 200,000 clones, under 85% of them singletons. The V gene is TRBV2, the J gene TRBJ2-5; 8 bases line up with TRBD1. The receptor's source is a man in his sixties or seventies who had recovered from COVID-19. Sequencing was performed on peripheral blood. DNA for the CDR3: TGTGCCAGCAGTGAAGCCGGAACACGGACAGGGTCGGAGACCCAGTACTTC. Translating gives CASSEAGTRTGSETQYF.